This T cell receptor (beta chain) was found in a study of shared clonotypes between healthy human individuals. Using immunoSEQ multiplex PCR, the repertoire was profiled, and TCRdb retains in-frame clones only, with some absent. The sample consists of roughly 2,000,000 clones, 80% to 95% of them appearing once. This CDR3 has 14 residues. Losses at the gene ends were 5 bases for V and 1 base for J; bases not matched to a gene: 4. CDR1 is MNHEY and CDR2 is SMNVEV in the germline V gene (reference sequence). Only a few counts were recorded for this clone. The antigen is not known. Within the sample, other DNA sequences also encode this same CDR3. The naive CD8 population came from CD45RO-negative cells selected for CCR7, without terminally differentiated effector memory CD45RA+ cells. Study outcomes and limitations: Sharing across four donors was highest in naive CD4 (around 5%) and lowest in memory CD8 (approximately 0.4%). Only blood was sampled, and tissue TCR repertoires likely differ from blood ones.

This clonotype was sampled from a young man in good health. Some clones in this sample may be carry-over from other donors' samples. This chain uses TRBV27 with TRBJ2-7; TRBD1 aligns across 8 bases. Sequencing input: naive CD8+ T cells from PBMCs. The CDR3 sequence: CASSPRTGSYEQYF. CDR3 DNA: TGTGCCAGCAGTCCTCGGACAGGGTCCTACGAGCAGTACTTC.